The TCR beta chain under discussion was sequenced for a study of blood T cells in healthy people across ages. Regarding the study as a whole: The recorded TCR beta diversity per million T cells decreased in a roughly linear manner with age.

CDR1 and CDR2 from the germline V gene are MGHRA and YSYEKL. The CDR3 is 16 amino acids. V was trimmed by 1 base and J by 6 bases, leaving 16 bases between them. The use of a sample-barcoded 5' primer and a J-beta primer mix characterized a second PCR of about 7 to 12 cycles. Every molecule of cDNA carried a tag from a template-switch adaptor with 12 random nucleotides. One entry per CDR3 protein results from TCRdb running MiXCR on the 5' RACE reads. The sample includes 700,000 to 850,000 distinct CDR3 sequences, roughly 40% seen only once; the top ten take 13%. This clonotype has only a few counts. Antigen: not known.

The rearrangement uses TRBV4-1 and TRBJ1-5; a possible D gene is TRBD1 (6 bases). The receptor was derived from a man between 18 and 29 years old in good health. The material sequenced was blood. The CDR3 protein is CASSQAAPQGGQPQHF. As DNA, the CDR3 is TGCGCCAGCAGCCAAGCCGCCCCACAGGGAGGTCAGCCCCAGCATTTT.